Included here is one T cell receptor (beta chain) sequence, with context. Its antigen is currently unknown. These data belong to a study of T cells in Graves' hyperthyroidism and ophthalmopathy. Looked up from germline, CDR1 is ENHRY and CDR2 is SYGVKD. The CDR3 contains 14 residues. V trimming: 8 bases; J trimming: 7 bases; junction bases outside the gene matches: 8. Study-wide results and caveats: Ophthalmopathy was told apart from stable hyperthyroidism by a 13 V-J model. The model foresaw ophthalmopathy a median roughly 6.6 months prior to onset.

Amplified TCR beta CDR3 regions derived from RNA transcripts. HTBI primers were the set used in a first-round RT-PCR of the TCR CDR3. In TCRdb, the multiplex PCR reads were re-called with MiXCR into one record per CDR3 protein. The sample yields 270,000 or so distinct CDR3 sequences, about 25% seen once. The blood sample predates any ophthalmopathy symptoms, coming from first hyperthyroidism diagnosis. The clonotype was recovered from a man aged 35-49 years with Graves' hyperthyroidism that later progressed to Graves' ophthalmopathy. This sequence joins TRBV10-3 and TRBJ1-6, with 7 bases fitting TRBD1. Sequences were obtained from blood. The CDR3 is CAIRDRKANSPLHF. As DNA, the CDR3 is TGTGCCATCCGGGACAGAAAAGCAAATTCACCCCTCCACTTT.